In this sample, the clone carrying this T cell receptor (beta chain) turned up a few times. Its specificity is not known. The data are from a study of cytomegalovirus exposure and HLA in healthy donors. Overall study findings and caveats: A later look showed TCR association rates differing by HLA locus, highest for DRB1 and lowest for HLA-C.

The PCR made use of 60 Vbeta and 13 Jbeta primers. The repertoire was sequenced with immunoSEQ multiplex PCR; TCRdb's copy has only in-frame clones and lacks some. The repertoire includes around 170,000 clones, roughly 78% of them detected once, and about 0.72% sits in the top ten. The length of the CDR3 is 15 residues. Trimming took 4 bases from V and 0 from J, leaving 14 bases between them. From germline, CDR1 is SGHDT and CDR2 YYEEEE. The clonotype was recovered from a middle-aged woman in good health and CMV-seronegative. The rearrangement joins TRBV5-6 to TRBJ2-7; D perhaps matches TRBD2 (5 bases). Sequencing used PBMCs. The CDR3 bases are TGTGCCAGCAGCCGAATCGGGGTTCCCTCCTACGAGCAGTACTTC. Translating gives CASSRIGVPSYEQYF. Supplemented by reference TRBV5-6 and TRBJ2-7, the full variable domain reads DAGVTQSPTHLIKTRGQQVTLRCSPKSGHDTVSWYQQALGQGPQFIFQYYEEEERQRGNFPDRFSGHQFPNYSSELNVNALLLGDSALYLCASSRIGVPSYEQYFGPGTRLTVT.